A single T cell receptor beta chain is shown here with its context. What it binds is unknown. This table comes from immunoSEQ multiplex PCR, and its TCRdb copy is limited to in-frame clones, with some not included. Among roughly 68,000 clones listed, more than 75% were seen once. This sample was taken from a study of radiotherapy plus CTLA-4 blockade in lung cancer. The wider study: For 15% to 20% of patients, objective responses occurred, and just over 30% had disease control.

Study results and limitations: Among reported predictors of response, early blood T cell clone dynamics with interferon-beta performed best. TCR clones of tumor origin grew in blood after radiotherapy plus ipilimumab.

Focal radiation was given together with CTLA-4 blockade (ipilimumab) to patients with chemo-refractory metastatic non-small-cell lung cancer. This receptor was taken from a human donor with non-small cell lung cancer who had a complete response to radiotherapy plus ipilimumab. The sample was peripheral blood, taken from a patient treated with radiotherapy plus ipilimumab.

In DNA form, the CDR3 reads TGTGCCAGCAGTGCTTCCCAGGGGCCCCAAGAGACCCAGTACTTC. It codes for CASSASQGPQETQYF. V is TRBV6-5 and J is TRBJ2-5; weak D call: TRBD1 (6 bases). This CDR3 contains 15 residues. Germline loops: CDR1 MNHEY, CDR2 SVGAGI. The germline V and J ends were trimmed by 5 bases and 1 base, with 14 bases remaining between them.